This TCR beta chain derives from a study of cytomegalovirus exposure and HLA in healthy donors. The sample holds one count of this clone. Germline loops: CDR1 MDHEN, CDR2 SYDVKM. Trimming cost V 6 bases and J 2 bases, with 16 bases left between them. This CDR3 contains 15 residues. Amplification used 60 Vbeta primers and 13 Jbeta primers. Libraries were prepared by immunoSEQ multiplex PCR; TCRdb keeps only in-frame clonotypes and omits some of them. This sample has over 100,000 clones, with roughly 66% found just once. This receptor was obtained from a man aged 18 to 30 in good health and CMV-seronegative. The material sequenced was PBMCs. This rearrangement joins TRBV28 to TRBJ1-2; D not certain. The CDR3: CASSRTRQRNYGYTF. CDR3 sequence (DNA): TGTGCCAGCAGCCGCACCCGACAACGGAACTATGGCTACACCTTC.